This T cell receptor (beta chain) is drawn from a study of T cell changes during pregnancy in multiple sclerosis (dated by TCRdb to the late 2010s). For context, the study as a whole: The study looked at changes in the T cell repertoire across pregnancy in women with multiple sclerosis.

This clone showed up just once. Its antigen is not yet known. The record has no base qualities; no much larger clone is one base away. Library construction relied on the immunoSEQ multiplex PCR assay. TCRdb's version of the immuneACCESS table is confined to in-frame rearrangements and falls short of the full clone set. An unresolved V gene accounts for under half of the shortfall where checked; the remainder is of unknown origin. This sample holds 30,000 to 40,000 clones; roughly 89% were observed only once. Jointly, the top ten make up roughly a tenth of the sample. The CDR1 and CDR2 encoded by the germline V gene are MGHDK and SYGVNS. Relative to germline, V is 2 bases shorter and J is 6 bases shorter, with 25 bases between their ends. There are 18 amino acids in the CDR3, from cysteine to phenylalanine inclusive. The retained sequence is limited to the CDR3, 54 bases, with the frame set at the first base.

This clonotype was sampled from a female donor with multiple sclerosis, enrolled in a pregnancy study. The sample was CD8+ T cells from peripheral blood mononuclear cells, taken in the second trimester of pregnancy. The rearrangement joined TRBV25-1 to TRBJ1-2, and possibly TRBD1, on 5 matching bases. The nucleotide sequence is given as TGTGCCAGCAGTGAAGGGGCAGTCGTGGCAGGGCCCCGCCATGGCTACACCTTC. Translated, it gives CASSEGAVVAGPRHGYTF.